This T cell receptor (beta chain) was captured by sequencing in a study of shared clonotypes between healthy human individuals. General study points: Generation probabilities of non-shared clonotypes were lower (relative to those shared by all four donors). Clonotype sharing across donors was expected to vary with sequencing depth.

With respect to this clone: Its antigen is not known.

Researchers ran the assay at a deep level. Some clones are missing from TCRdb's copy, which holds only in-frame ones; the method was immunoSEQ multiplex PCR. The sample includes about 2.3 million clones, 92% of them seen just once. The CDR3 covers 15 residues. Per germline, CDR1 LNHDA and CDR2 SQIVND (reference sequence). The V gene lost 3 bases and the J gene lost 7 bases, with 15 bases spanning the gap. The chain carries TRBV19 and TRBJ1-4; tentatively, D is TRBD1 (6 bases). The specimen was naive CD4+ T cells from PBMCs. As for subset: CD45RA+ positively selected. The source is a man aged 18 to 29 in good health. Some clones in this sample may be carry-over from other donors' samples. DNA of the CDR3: TGTGCCAGTAGTATGGGGGCAGAATCTGCTGAAAAACTGTTTTTT. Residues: CASSMGAESAEKLFF.